The rows below give T cell receptor beta chains drawn from one sample of a study of chemoradiotherapy in HPV16-positive cancers. Libraries were prepared by immunoSEQ multiplex PCR; TCRdb keeps only in-frame clonotypes and omits some of them. The sample lists 30,000 or so clones, 84% occurring once. The source material was blood, sampled from a patient who underwent chemoradiotherapy. These receptors originate from a human donor with HPV-associated anogenital cancer. CDR3s include the opening cysteine and the closing phenylalanine or tryptophan. Each record gives: CDR3 length, J gene, V gene, CDR3 protein.

len: 15
j_gene: TRBJ2-3
v_gene: TRBV7-9
CDR3aa: CASSLGAGDTDTQYF

len: 14
j_gene: TRBJ2-7
v_gene: TRBV11-3
CDR3aa: CASSLEYGNYEQYF

len: 15
j_gene: TRBJ1-2
v_gene: TRBV5-6
CDR3aa: CASSLEATGVGTYTF

len: 15
j_gene: TRBJ1-5
v_gene: TRBV2
CDR3aa: CASSDGRTQNQPQHF

len: 17
j_gene: TRBJ2-1
v_gene: TRBV5-1
CDR3aa: CASSLVLRGTSYNEQFF

len: 16
j_gene: TRBJ2-1
v_gene: TRBV11-2
CDR3aa: CASSSDRGPFDNEQFF

len: 15
j_gene: TRBJ2-6
v_gene: TRBV2
CDR3aa: CASKDRNSGANVLTF

len: 15
j_gene: TRBJ1-1
v_gene: TRBV5-8
CDR3aa: CASSLRDLLNTEAFF

len: 14
j_gene: TRBJ2-3
v_gene: TRBV2
CDR3aa: CASSFLTSTDTQYF

len: 11
j_gene: TRBJ2-5
v_gene: TRBV9
CDR3aa: CASSAKETQYF

len: 14
j_gene: TRBJ2-3
v_gene: TRBV7-9
CDR3aa: CASSLNGRADTQYF

len: 16
j_gene: TRBJ2-2
v_gene: TRBV4-2
CDR3aa: CASSPRWQGVHGELFF

len: 12
j_gene: TRBJ2-1
v_gene: TRBV2
CDR3aa: CASSVSDREQFF

len: 15
j_gene: TRBJ1-6
v_gene: TRBV7-9
CDR3aa: CASSLSSGVGSPLHF

len: 15
j_gene: TRBJ2-2
v_gene: TRBV7-6
CDR3aa: CASSPAGTNTGELFF

len: 15
j_gene: TRBJ1-4
v_gene: TRBV19
CDR3aa: CASTNSQRLNEKLFF

len: 15
j_gene: TRBJ1-5
v_gene: TRBV9
CDR3aa: CASSVGTVPNQPQHF

len: 14
j_gene: TRBJ2-7
v_gene: TRBV6-1
CDR3aa: CASTTGTGSYEQYF

len: 15
j_gene: TRBJ2-2
v_gene: TRBV7-2
CDR3aa: CASSFSGGASGELFF

len: 18
j_gene: TRBJ1-2
v_gene: TRBV2
CDR3aa: CASSELGMGTGTRLSYTF

len: 17
j_gene: TRBJ1-4
v_gene: TRBV11-2
CDR3aa: CASSPGRQLGVNEKLFF

len: 14
j_gene: TRBJ1-1
v_gene: TRBV19
CDR3aa: CASSLNLLNTEAFF

len: 15
j_gene: TRBJ1-4
v_gene: TRBV9
CDR3aa: CASSAYGDRDEKLFF

len: 18
j_gene: TRBJ2-1
v_gene: TRBV2
CDR3aa: CASRRGTSGGAGLNEQFF

len: 17
j_gene: TRBJ2-3
v_gene: TRBV13
CDR3aa: CASSLKAGGPGADTQYF

len: 14
j_gene: TRBJ2-5
v_gene: TRBV2
CDR3aa: CASSERQRGQTQYF

len: 13
j_gene: TRBJ1-1
v_gene: TRBV10-3
CDR3aa: CAISEGGFTEAFF

len: 19
j_gene: TRBJ2-1
v_gene: TRBV15
CDR3aa: CATSRGPSGGAGSYNEQFF

len: 14
j_gene: TRBJ1-1
v_gene: TRBV30
CDR3aa: CAWSVRAGGTEAFF

len: 15
j_gene: TRBJ1-4
v_gene: TRBV19
CDR3aa: CASSMSGGRSEKLFF

len: 16
j_gene: TRBJ1-1
v_gene: TRBV5-1
CDR3aa: CASSLGGDRGPTEAFF

len: 15
j_gene: TRBJ1-5
v_gene: TRBV7-6
CDR3aa: CASSPQGFVSQPQHF

len: 14
j_gene: TRBJ1-1
v_gene: TRBV6-5
CDR3aa: CASKLKGGFTEAFF

len: 15
j_gene: TRBJ2-5
v_gene: TRBV7-9
CDR3aa: CASSSSTGMLETQYF

len: 13
j_gene: TRBJ2-5
v_gene: TRBV18
CDR3aa: CASSPGQGQTQYF

len: 15
j_gene: TRBJ1-2
v_gene: TRBV6-1
CDR3aa: CASRERQGLGYGYTF

len: 16
j_gene: TRBJ2-5
v_gene: TRBV19
CDR3aa: CASSTPRDSNQETQYF